This TCR beta chain derives from a study of CD8+ T cells in alopecia areata (dated by TCRdb to about 2018). Regarding the complete study: The treated patients took part in an open-label pilot trial in which moderate-to-severe alopecia areata was treated with oral tofacitinib at 5 to 10 mg twice daily. Tofacitinib was given for 6 to 18 months, followed by 6 months of follow-up off drug to assess delayed response and recurrence. To study T cell clonal expansion in alopecia areata, the researchers applied high-throughput TCRbeta sequencing to both the C3H/HeJ mouse model and human patients. On the human side, TCRbeta sequencing was run on scalp tissue and on sorted CD4+ and CD8+ peripheral blood T cells from healthy controls and from alopecia areata patients with either patchy or totalis/universalis disease. Patients on tofacitinib were biopsied at baseline and after 4 and 24 weeks of treatment, and several of the patients also had a later scalp biopsy. Scalp clonality was compared across normal scalp (n=4), patchy alopecia areata scalp (n=8), and alopecia totalis/universalis scalp (n=8). RNA came from the PAXgene miRNA kit for fixed scalp, the miRNeasy kit for PBMCs, and the RNeasy kit for mouse skin. Amplification of TCRbeta CDR3 regions was done by immunoSEQ multiplex PCR using 35 Vbeta forward primers and 13 Jbeta reverse primers. What the work shows at the level of the full study, not this receptor alone: Resident alphabeta T cells in normal human skin are also sequenced, complicating scalp TCR repertoire analysis, unlike mouse skin dominated by gammadelta T cells. Compared with mice, TCR sequences shared between patients were less clear, possibly partly because of HLA diversity across the patient population. Compared with normal scalp, lesional scalp had higher clonality and more expanded CD8+ clones, particularly in alopecia totalis/universalis, a pattern that suggests antigenic drive.

Library method: the immunoSEQ multiplex PCR assay. For TCR sequencing, RNA was extracted from every sample and reverse transcribed into cDNA to serve as template. First-strand cDNA was synthesized with SuperScript III using a 2:1 mix of oligo-dT and random hexamers. A synthetic immune receptor repertoire was used to measure amplification bias, and any remaining bias was corrected computationally. The paper's data handling went like this. After raw reads were preprocessed to remove errors, the CDR3 was defined following IMGT conventions as running from the conserved cysteine to phenylalanine. Clonality was computed by normalizing Shannon entropy by log2 of the number of productive unique TCRs and subtracting the result from 1. Whether each scalp clone was CD4 or CD8 was inferred by checking scalp TCRbeta sequences against the CD4 and CD8 repertoires from sorted blood. The clones in this table, taken by TCRdb from immuneACCESS, are in-frame only. Not every clone is retained; where verified, under half of the shortfall comes from an unresolved V gene, and the cause of the rest is unknown. V, J and clone size are taken as reported in that table, and D and trimming were inferred from the DNA itself. The sample profile shows over 200,000 clones; around three fifths of them were found once. The top ten clones comprise 0.45% of the sample.

This specimen's time point label, per the study, means: baseline before oral tofacitinib. Lesional scalp punch biopsies and peripheral blood were obtained from alopecia areata patients. PBMCs were isolated by density centrifugation and stained for CD3, CD4 and CD8, and CD4+ and CD8+ T cells were sorted on a FACSAria. The sample holds a few counts of this clone. The antigen it binds to is not known. Per-base quality was not reported, and no clone a single base away is much larger than it. The clonotype originates from a human donor with alopecia areata. The starting material was CD4+ T cells sorted from blood, obtained at week 0.

The CDR3 region: CSALEVSYGYTF. The DNA is TGCAGCGCTTTAGAGGTCTCCTATGGCTACACCTTC. Rearrangement joined TRBV29-1 to TRBJ1-2; no D gene can be assigned with confidence. The cysteine opens and the phenylalanine closes a CDR3 of 12 amino acids. Only the CDR3 DNA stays, 36 bases, in frame from base 1. For CDR1 and CDR2, the germline V gene lists SQVTM and ANQGSEA. Cut back by 7 bases and 4 bases, the V and J ends lie 13 bases apart.